This TCR beta chain was captured by sequencing in a study of liver allograft versus peripheral blood T cells. Study-wide background: The authors compared T cell receptor repertoires in transplanted livers with those in the peripheral blood of recipients.

Study conclusions and caveats: Liver allografts reportedly held T cell receptor repertoires unlike those in peripheral blood.

TCRdb fed the reads into MiXCR, producing one record per CDR3 protein. The sample has approximately 5,200 distinct CDR3 sequences, roughly 17% seen once. The CDR3 contains 14 residues. The V end was cut by 4 bases, the J end by 1 base, with 10 bases between. CDR1 is MNHEY, CDR2 SVGEGT, per germline. By its share, this clonotype is medium-sized. Its antigen is not identified. This receptor was taken from a human patient who had a liver transplant. Some T cells could come from the graft donor. This chain joins TRBV6-2 or TRBV6-3 and TRBJ2-5; D not resolved. The CDR3: CASSWVAVQETQYF. The CDR3 nucleotides read TGTGCCAGCAGTTGGGTGGCGGTCCAAGAGACCCAGTACTTC.